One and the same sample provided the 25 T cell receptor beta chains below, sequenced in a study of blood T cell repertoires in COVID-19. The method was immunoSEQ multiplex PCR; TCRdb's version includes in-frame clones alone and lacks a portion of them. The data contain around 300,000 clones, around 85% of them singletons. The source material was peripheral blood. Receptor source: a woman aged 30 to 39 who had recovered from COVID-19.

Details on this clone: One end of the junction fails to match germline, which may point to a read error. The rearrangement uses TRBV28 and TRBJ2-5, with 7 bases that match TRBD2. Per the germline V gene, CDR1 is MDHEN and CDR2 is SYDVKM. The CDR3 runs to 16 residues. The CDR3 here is CASSLAGRGAGEAQYF. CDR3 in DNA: TGTGCCAGCAGTTTAGCGGGGAGGGGAGCAGGAGAGGCCCAGTACTTC.

CDR3 in DNA: TGCGCCAGCAGCCAAGATCTTTTTAGTGGGACAGGAGAGTTCTTC. This translates into CASSQDLFSGTGEFF. The genes are TRBV4-3 and TRBJ2-1, with TRBD1 matching 8 bases. Germline-derived CDR1 and CDR2 are LGHNA and YSLEER. The CDR3 totals 15 residues. The V segment lost 0 bases and the J segment 14 bases; nucleotides outside the gene matches: 12.

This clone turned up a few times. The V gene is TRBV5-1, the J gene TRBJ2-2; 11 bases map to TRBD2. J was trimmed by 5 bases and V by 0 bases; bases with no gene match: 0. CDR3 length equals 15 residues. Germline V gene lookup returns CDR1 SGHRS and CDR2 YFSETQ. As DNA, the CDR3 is TGCGCCAGCAGCTTGGTAGCGGGAGGGACCGGGGAGCTGTTTTTT. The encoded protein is CASSLVAGGTGELFF.

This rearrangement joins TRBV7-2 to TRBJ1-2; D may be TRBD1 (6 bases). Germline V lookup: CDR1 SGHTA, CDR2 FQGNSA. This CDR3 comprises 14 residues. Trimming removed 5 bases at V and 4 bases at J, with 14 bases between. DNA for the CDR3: TGTGCCAGCAGCGCCCAGGGGAAGGGCTATGGCTACACCTTC. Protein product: CASSAQGKGYGYTF.

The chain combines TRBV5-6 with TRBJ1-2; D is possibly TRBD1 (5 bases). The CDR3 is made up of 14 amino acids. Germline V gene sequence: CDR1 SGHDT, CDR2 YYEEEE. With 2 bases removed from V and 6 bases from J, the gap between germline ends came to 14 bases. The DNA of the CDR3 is TGTGCCAGCAGCTTCAGGAGGGACCGGGATGGCTACACCTTC. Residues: CASSFRRDRDGYTF.

The CDR3: CAWSNAGFSNQPQHF. The DNA for the CDR3 is TGTGCCTGGAGTAATGCAGGTTTTAGCAATCAGCCCCAGCATTTT. The rearrangement uses TRBV30 and TRBJ1-5, with D uncertain. The CDR3 consists of 15 residues. Trimming removed 2 bases at V and 0 bases at J, with 11 bases between. Germline loops: CDR1 GTSNPN, CDR2 SVGIG (reference sequence).

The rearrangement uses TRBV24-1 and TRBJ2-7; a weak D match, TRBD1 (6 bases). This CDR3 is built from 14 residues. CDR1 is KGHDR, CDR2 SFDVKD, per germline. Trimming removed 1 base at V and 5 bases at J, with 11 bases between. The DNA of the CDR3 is TGTGCCACCAGTGATTTTCGGCAGGGGAACGAGCAGTACTTC. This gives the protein CATSDFRQGNEQYF.

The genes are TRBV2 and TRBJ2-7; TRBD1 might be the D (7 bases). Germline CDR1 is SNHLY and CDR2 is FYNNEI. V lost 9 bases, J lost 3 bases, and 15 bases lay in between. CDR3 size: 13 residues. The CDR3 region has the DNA TGTGCCAGTACTGCGGGACAGAACTACGAGCAGTACTTC. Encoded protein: CASTAGQNYEQYF.

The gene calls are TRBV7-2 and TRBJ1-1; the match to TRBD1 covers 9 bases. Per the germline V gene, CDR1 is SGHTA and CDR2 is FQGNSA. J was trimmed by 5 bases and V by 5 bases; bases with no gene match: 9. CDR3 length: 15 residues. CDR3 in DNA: TGTGCCAGCAGCCCCCAGGACAGGGGAAATACTGAAGCTTTCTTT. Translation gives CASSPQDRGNTEAFF.

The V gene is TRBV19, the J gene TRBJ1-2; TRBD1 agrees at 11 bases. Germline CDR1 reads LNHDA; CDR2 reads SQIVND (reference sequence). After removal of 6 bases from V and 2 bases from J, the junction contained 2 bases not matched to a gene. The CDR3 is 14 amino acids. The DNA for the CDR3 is TGTGCCAGTAGAAGGGACAGGGGGAACTATGGCTACACCTTC. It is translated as CASRRDRGNYGYTF. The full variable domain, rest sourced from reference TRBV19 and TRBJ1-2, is DGGITQSPKYLFRKEGQNVTLSCEQNLNHDAMYWYRQDPGQGLRLIYYSQIVNDFQKGDIAEGYSVSREKKESFPLTVTSAQKNPTAFYLCASRRDRGNYGYTFGSGTRLTVV.

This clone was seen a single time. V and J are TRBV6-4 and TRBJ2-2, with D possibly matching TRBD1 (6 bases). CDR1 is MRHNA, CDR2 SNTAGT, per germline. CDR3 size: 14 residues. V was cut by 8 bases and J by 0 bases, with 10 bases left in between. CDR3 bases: TGTGCCAGCCGAGGACAGACGAACACCGGGGAGCTGTTTTTT. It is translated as CASRGQTNTGELFF.

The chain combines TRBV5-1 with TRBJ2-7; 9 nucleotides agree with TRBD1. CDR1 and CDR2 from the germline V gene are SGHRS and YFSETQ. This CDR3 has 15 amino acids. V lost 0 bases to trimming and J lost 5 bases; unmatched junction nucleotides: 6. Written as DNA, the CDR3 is TGCGCCAGCAGCTTGGGTGGGACAGGGTATGACGAGCAGTACTTC. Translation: CASSLGGTGYDEQYF.

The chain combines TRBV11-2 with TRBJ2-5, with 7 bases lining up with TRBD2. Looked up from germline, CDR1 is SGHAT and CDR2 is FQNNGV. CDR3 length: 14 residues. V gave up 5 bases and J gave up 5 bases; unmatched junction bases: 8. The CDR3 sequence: CASSIRLAAETQYF. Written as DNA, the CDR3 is TGTGCCAGCAGCATCAGACTAGCTGCGGAGACCCAGTACTTC.

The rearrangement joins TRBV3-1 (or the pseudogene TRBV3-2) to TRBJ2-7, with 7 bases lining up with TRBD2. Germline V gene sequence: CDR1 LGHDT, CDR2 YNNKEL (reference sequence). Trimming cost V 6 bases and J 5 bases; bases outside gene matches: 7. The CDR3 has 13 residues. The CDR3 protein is CASRFGGLDEQYF. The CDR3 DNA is TGTGCCAGCAGGTTCGGGGGGTTAGACGAGCAGTACTTC.

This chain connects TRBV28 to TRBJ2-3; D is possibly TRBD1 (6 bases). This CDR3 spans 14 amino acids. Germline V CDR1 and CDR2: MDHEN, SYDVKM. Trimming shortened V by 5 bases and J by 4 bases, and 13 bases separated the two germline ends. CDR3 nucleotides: TGTGCCAGCAGTCTACAGGGTGTTGCAGATACGCAGTATTTT. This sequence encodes CASSLQGVADTQYF.

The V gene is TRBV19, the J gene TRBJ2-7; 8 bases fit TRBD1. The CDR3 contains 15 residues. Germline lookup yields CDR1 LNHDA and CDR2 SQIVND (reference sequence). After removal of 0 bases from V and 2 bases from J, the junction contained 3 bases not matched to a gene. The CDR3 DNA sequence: TGTGCCAGTAGTATAGAGCCGGGACAGGCCTACGAGCAGTACTTC. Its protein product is CASSIEPGQAYEQYF.

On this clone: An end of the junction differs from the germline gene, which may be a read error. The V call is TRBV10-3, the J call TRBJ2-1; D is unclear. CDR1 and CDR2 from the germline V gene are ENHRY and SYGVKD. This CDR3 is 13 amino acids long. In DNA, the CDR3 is TGTGCCATCAGTGTGGGCTCCCACAATGAGCAGTTCTTC. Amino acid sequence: CAISVGSHNEQFF.

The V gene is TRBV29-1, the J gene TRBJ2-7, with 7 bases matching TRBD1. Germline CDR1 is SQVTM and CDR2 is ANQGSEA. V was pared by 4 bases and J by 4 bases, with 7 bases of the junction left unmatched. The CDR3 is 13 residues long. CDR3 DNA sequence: TGCAGCGTTGTTCAGGGGGTAGAATACGAGCAGTACTTC. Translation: CSVVQGVEYEQYF.

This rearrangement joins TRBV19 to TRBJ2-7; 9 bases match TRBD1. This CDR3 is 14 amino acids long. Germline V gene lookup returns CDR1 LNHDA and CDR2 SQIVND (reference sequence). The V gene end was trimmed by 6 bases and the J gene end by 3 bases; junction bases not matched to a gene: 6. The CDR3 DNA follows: TGTGCCAGTAGCCATTTGGGACAGGGCTACGAGCAGTACTTC. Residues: CASSHLGQGYEQYF.

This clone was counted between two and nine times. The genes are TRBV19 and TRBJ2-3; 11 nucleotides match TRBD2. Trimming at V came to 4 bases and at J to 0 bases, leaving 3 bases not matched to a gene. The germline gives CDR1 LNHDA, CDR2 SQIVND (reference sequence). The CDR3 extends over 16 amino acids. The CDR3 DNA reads TGTGCCAGTAGTACCCGACTAGCGGGGAGCACAGATACGCAGTATTTT. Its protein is CASSTRLAGSTDTQYF. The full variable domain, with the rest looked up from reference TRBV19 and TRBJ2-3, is DGGITQSPKYLFRKEGQNVTLSCEQNLNHDAMYWYRQDPGQGLRLIYYSQIVNDFQKGDIAEGYSVSREKKESFPLTVTSAQKNPTAFYLCASSTRLAGSTDTQYFGPGTRLTVL.

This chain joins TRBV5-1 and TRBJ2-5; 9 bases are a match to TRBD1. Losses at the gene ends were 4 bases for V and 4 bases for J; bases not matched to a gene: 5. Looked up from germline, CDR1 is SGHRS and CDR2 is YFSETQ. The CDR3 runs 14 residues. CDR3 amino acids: CASSQGQGVETQYF. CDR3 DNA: TGCGCCAGCAGCCAGGGACAGGGTGTAGAGACCCAGTACTTC.

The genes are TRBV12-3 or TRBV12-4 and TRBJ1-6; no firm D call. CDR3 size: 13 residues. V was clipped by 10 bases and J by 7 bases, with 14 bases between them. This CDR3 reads CATREQDNSPLHF. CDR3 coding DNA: TGTGCCACCCGGGAGCAGGACAATTCACCCCTCCACTTT.

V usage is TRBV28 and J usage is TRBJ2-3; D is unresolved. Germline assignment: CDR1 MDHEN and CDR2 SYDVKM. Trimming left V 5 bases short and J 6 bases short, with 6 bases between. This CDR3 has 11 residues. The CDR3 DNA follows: TGTGCCAGCAGTCCGAGGGATACGCAGTATTTT. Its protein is CASSPRDTQYF.

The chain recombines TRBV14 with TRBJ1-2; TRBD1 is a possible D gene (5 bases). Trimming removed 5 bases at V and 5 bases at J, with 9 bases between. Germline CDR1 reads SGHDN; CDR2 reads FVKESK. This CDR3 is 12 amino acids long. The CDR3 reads CASSSRGYGYTF. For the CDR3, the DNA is TGTGCCAGCAGCTCTCGGGGGTATGGCTACACCTTC. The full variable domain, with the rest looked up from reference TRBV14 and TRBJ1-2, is EAGVTQFPSHSVIEKGQTVTLRCDPISGHDNLYWYRRVMGKEIKFLLHFVKESKQDESGMPNNRFLAERTGGTYSTLKVQPAELEDSGVYFCASSSRGYGYTFGSGTRLTVV.

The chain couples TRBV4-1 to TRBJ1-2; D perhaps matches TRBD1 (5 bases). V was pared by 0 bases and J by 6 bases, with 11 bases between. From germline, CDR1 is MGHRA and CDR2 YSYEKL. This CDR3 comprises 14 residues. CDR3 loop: CASSQEGGRNGYTF. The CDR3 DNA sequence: TGCGCCAGCAGCCAAGAGGGGGGTCGAAATGGCTACACCTTC.